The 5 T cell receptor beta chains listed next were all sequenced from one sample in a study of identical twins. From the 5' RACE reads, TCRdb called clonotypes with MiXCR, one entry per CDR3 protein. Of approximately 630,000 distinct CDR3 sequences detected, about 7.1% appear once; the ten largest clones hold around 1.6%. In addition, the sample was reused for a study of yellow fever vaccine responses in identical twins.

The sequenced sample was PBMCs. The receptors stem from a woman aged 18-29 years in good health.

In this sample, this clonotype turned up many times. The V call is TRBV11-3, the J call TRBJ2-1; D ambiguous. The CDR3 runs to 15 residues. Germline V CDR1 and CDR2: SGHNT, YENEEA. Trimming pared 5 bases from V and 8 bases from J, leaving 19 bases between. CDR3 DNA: TGTGCCAGCAGCCCAGACTCAGTAGGGCTGGATGAGCAGTTCTTC. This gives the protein CASSPDSVGLDEQFF.

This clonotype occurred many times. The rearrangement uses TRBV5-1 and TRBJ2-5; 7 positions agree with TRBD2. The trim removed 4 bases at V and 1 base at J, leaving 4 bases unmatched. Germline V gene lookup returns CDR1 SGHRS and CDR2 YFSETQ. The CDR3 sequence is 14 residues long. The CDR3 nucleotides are TGCGCCAGCAGCAAAAGCGGGGCCCAAGAGACCCAGTACTTC. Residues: CASSKSGAQETQYF.

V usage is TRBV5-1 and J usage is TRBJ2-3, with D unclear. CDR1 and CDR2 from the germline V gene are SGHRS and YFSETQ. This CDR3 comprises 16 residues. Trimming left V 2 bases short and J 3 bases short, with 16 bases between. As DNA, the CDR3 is TGCGCCAGCAGCTTAGGTGAACACAGCAAAACAGATACGCAGTATTTT. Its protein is CASSLGEHSKTDTQYF.

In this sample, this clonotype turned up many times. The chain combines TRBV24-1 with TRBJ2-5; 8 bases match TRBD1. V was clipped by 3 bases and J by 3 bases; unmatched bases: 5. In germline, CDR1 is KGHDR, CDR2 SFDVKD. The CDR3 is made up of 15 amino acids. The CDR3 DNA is TGTGCCACCAGTGATCCTGGACAGGGTAAAGAGACCCAGTACTTC. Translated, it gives CATSDPGQGKETQYF.

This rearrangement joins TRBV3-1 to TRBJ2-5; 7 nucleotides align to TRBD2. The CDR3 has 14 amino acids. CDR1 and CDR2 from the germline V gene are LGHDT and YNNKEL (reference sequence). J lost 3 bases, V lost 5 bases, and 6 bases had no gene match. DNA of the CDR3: TGTGCCAGCAGCTCCGGGAGGAGAGAAGAGACCCAGTACTTC. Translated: CASSSGRREETQYF.